Included here is one TCR beta chain sequence, with context. Its antigen is undetermined. 13 Jbeta primers and 60 Vbeta primers were used for the PCR. Libraries were prepared by immunoSEQ multiplex PCR; TCRdb keeps only in-frame clonotypes and omits some of them. This sample carries 150,000 to 200,000 clones, approximately 85% of them seen once, and the ten largest clones take around 2.3%. This sample was taken from a study of cytomegalovirus exposure and HLA in healthy donors. Regarding the study as a whole: Associated with HLA alleles at 0.05 false discovery rate in a later analysis were some 16,000 TCR beta sequences. There were some public TCRs occurring in many donors, but most TCR sequences were rare.

The sequenced sample consisted of PBMCs. The receptor's source is a woman in her fifties or sixties in good health and CMV-seronegative.

CDR3: CSVRAGGPFNEQFF. The CDR3 region has the DNA TGCAGCGTGAGGGCGGGAGGGCCTTTCAATGAGCAGTTCTTC. The J gene is TRBJ2-1, the V gene TRBV29-1; 9 nucleotides agree with TRBD2. The CDR3 has 14 residues. V gave up 6 bases and J gave up 6 bases; unmatched junction bases: 9. Germline lookup yields CDR1 SQVTM and CDR2 ANQGSEA.